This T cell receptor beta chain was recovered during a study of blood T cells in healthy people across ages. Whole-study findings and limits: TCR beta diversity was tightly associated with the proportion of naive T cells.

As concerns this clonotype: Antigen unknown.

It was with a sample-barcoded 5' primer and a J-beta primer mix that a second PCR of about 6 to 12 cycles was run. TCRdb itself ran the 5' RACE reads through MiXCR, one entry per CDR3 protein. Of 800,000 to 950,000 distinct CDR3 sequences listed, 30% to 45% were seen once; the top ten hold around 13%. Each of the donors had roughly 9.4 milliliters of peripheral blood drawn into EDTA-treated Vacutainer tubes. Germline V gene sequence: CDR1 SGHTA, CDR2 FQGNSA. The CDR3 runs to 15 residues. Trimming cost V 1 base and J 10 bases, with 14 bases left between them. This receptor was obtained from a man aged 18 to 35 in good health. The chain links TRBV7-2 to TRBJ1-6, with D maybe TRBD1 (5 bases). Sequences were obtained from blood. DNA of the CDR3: TGTGCCAGCAGCTTAGGAATTACTGGGGGATCACCCCTCCACTTT. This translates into CASSLGITGGSPLHF.